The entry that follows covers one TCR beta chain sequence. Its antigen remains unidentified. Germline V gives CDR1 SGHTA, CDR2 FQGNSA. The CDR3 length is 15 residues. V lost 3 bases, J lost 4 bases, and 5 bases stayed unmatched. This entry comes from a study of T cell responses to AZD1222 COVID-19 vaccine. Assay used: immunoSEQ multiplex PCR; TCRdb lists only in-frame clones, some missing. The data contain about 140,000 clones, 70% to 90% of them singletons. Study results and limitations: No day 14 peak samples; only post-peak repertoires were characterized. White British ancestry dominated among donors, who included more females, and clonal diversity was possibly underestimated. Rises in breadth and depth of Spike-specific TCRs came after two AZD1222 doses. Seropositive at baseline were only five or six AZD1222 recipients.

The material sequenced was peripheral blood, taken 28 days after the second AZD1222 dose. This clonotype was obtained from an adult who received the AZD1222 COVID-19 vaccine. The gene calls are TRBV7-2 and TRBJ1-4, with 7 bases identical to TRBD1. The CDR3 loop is CASSFAGGVNEKLFF. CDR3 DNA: TGTGCCAGCAGCTTTGCAGGGGGGGTTAATGAAAAACTGTTTTTT.